Sequencing of this T cell receptor beta chain was carried out in a study of T cell responses to AZD1222 COVID-19 vaccine. This clone was observed a handful of times. No antigen is known for it. Using immunoSEQ multiplex PCR, the repertoire was profiled, and TCRdb retains in-frame clones only, with some absent. The repertoire holds about 130,000 clones, with approximately 84% as singletons. Points from the study as a whole: In the spike-specific TCR repertoire, nearly half reportedly target unmutated variant regions. In all cases, repertoires were sampled only after the peak T cell response.

In germline, CDR1 is SGHVS, CDR2 FQNEAQ. CDR3 length equals 16 residues. Trimming removed 6 bases at V and 13 bases at J, with 27 bases between. Here the sequenced sample was peripheral blood, taken on day 0 of AZD1222 vaccination. V and J are TRBV7-8 and TRBJ2-2; TRBD1 might be the D (6 bases). The sequence derives from an adult in good health. The CDR3 loop is CASSTPPRPGHRGLFF. The CDR3, as DNA: TGTGCCAGCAGTACCCCACCGCGACCGGGACATCGGGGGCTGTTTTTT. Variable domain in full (rest from reference TRBV7-8 and TRBJ2-2): GAGVSQSPRYKVAKRGQDVALRCDPISGHVSLFWYQQALGQGPEFLTYFQNEAQLDKSGLPSDRFFAERPEGSVSTLKIQRTQQEDSAVYLCASSTPPRPGHRGLFFGEGSRLTVL.